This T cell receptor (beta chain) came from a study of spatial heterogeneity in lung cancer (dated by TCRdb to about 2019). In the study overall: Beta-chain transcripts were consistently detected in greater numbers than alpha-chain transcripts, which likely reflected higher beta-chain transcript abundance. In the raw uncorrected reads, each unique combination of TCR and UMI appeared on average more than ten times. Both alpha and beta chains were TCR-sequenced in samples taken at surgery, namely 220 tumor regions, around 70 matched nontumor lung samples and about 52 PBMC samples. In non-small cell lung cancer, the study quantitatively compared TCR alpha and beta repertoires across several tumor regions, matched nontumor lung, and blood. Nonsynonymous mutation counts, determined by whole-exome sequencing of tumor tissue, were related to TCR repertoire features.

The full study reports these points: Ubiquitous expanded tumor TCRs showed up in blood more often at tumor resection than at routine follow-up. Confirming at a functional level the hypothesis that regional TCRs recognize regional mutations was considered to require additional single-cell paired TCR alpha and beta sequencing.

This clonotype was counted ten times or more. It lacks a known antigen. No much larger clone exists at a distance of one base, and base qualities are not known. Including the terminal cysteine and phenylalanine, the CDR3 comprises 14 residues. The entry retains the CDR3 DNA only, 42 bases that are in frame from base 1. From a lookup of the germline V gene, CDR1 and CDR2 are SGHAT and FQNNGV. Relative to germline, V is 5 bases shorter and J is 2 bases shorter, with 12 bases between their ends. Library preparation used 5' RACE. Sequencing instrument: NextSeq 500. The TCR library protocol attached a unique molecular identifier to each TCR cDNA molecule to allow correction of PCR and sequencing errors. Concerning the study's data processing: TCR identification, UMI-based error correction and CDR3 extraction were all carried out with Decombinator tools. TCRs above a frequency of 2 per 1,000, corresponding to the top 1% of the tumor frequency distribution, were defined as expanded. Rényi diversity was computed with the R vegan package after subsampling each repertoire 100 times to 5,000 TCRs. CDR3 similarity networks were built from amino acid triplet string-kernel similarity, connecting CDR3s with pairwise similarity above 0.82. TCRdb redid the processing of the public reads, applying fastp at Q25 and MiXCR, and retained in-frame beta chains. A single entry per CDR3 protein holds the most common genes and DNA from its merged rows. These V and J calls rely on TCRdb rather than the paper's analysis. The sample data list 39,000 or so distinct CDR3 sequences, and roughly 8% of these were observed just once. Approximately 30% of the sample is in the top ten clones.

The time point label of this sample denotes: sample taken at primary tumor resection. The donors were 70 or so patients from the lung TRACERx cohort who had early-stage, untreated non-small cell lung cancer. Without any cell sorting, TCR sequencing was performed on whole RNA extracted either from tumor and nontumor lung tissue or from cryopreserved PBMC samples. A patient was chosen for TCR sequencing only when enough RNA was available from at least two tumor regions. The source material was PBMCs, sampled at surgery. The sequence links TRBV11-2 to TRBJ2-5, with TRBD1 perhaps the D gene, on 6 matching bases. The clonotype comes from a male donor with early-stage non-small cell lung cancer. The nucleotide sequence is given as TGTGCCAGCAGCCGAGGACAGTTACAAGAGACCCAGTACTTC. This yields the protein CASSRGQLQETQYF.